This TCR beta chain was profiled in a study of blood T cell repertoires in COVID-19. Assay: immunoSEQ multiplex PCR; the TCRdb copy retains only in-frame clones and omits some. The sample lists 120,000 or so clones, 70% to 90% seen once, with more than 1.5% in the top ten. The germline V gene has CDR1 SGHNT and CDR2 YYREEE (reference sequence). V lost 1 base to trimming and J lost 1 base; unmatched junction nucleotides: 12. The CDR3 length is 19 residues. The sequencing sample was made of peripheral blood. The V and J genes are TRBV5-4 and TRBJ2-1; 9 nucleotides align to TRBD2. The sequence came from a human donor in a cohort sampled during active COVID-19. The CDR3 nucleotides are TGTGCCAGCAGCTTGCGAGCGGGGGGTTGGGGAATATCCTACAATGAGCAGTTCTTC. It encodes CASSLRAGGWGISYNEQFF.